This TCR beta chain comes out of a study of cytomegalovirus exposure and HLA in healthy donors. Study overall: Among several hundred genotyped donors, roughly 80% fell in the Caucasian-associated ancestry cluster.

Study-level points and caveats: The analysis excluded some indistinguishable V segments, including TRBV6-2 and TRBV6-3. TCR beta chains numbering under 200 were designated cytomegalovirus-associated.

Germline CDR1 KGHSH, CDR2 LQKENI. J lost 10 bases, V lost 1 base, and 12 bases had no gene match. This CDR3 contains 16 residues. This clone was counted a few times. Its antigen is currently unknown. The PCR had 60 Vbeta and 13 Jbeta primers. Data came from immunoSEQ multiplex PCR; TCRdb stores just in-frame clones and leaves some out. Of 140,000 to 150,000 clones in the sample, roughly 82% were seen once. This rearrangement joins TRBV18 to TRBJ1-1; 10 bases are shared with TRBD1. What was sequenced was PBMCs. The receptor was derived from a man aged 25 to 45 in good health and CMV-seronegative. The CDR3 nucleotides read TGTGCCAGCTCACCACGGACGGGACAGGGGATGTCGGGAGCTTTCTTT. Protein product: CASSPRTGQGMSGAFF.